This T cell receptor (beta chain) was recorded in a study of T cells in Graves' hyperthyroidism and ophthalmopathy (dated by TCRdb to between 2018 and 2020). In terms of the full investigation: Peripheral blood was collected at initial diagnosis, before any treatment. Once sampling was done, hyperthyroidism patients were given methimazole at a starting dose of 30 mg daily, whereas ophthalmopathy patients were given high-dose intravenous methylprednisolone. In several Graves' hyperthyroidism patients, the study also compared T-cell repertoires from thyroid tissue with T-cell repertoires from blood. According to the paper, TCR Vbeta CDR3 sequencing was carried out on over 130 peripheral blood samples, which came from over 40 ophthalmopathy, under 80 hyperthyroidism and roughly 17 progressor patients. The 75 to 100 discovery patients were divided at random into training and test sets in a 7:3 ratio. A discovery cohort of about a hundred patients, 43 with Graves' ophthalmopathy and 55 to 60 with stable Graves' hyperthyroidism, was used to find distinguishing TCR V-J signatures. Prospective prediction of ophthalmopathy was tested in an independent validation cohort consisting of 18 hyperthyroidism patients and approximately 16 patients who later progressed to ophthalmopathy. Study-wide conclusions, independent of this receptor: During validation, the model predicted progression to ophthalmopathy a median of roughly 7.1 months ahead of onset, with 60% to 71% sensitivity and 72% to 80% specificity. In cross-validation, a model built on a 13 V-J signature told ophthalmopathy apart from stable hyperthyroidism with 85% to 90% sensitivity and roughly 81% specificity, and in testing the same model reached 80%/75%. Sample size was not statistically predetermined, and blinding of investigators to group allocation was not performed. Most expanded thyroid clonotypes (frequency above 0.001) were also detected in blood, a finding suggesting that blood repertoires may reflect thyroid immune responses.

The TCR beta CDR3 regions were amplified from the RNA transcripts. For the first round of RT-PCR on the TCR CDR3, the HTBI primer set was used together with the Qiagen OneStep RT-PCR kit. Libraries were constructed in a second round of multiplex PCR, after which size selection and purification were carried out. Paired-end sequencing of the libraries was performed with 100 bp reads on an Illumina HiSeq2000. The original pipeline was this. Raw data were processed with SOAPnuke, discarding reads with adapters, uncalled bases, mean Phred below 15, or no exact constant-primer or identifier match. High-quality paired reads were merged with COPE v1.2.5, and unique nucleotide sequences were defined as clonotypes. MiTCR v1.1 was used to align clonotypes to the IMGT TRBV, TRBD and TRBJ reference segments. The analysis was restricted to V-J combinations with a frequency above 0.0001, which together covered 98% to 99.2% of the repertoires. A TCS score was defined as the ratio of F50 (clonal expansion) to E x V (chaos), with BLOSUM62-based TCRdist applied between CDR3 peptides within each V-J. Welch's t-statistics and random forest reduced around 520 V-J features to 10 to 15, which were used in a naive Bayes classifier (R e1071). Through fastp at Q25 and MiXCR, TCRdb rebuilt clones from the public reads, retaining in-frame beta chains. Each entry is one CDR3 protein sequence, shown with its most common DNA and genes. TCRdb's processing, not the authors' own work, is the source of the V and J calls. The sample records 300,000 to 450,000 distinct CDR3 sequences, 13% of which are singletons. In total, the top ten clones hold less than 25% of the sample.

Hyperthyroidism patients were newly diagnosed, had a disease duration of under 2 months, and were aged 18 to 65 years. Exclusion was applied to patients with uncontrolled infections, other autoimmune diseases, pregnancy or lactation. Diagnoses were based on clinical symptoms, serum thyroxine and TRAb, thyroid ultrasound and orbital computed tomography. For progressor patients, blood was drawn at the first diagnosis of hyperthyroidism, before any ophthalmopathy symptoms had appeared. Ficoll-Paque density gradient centrifugation was used to isolate PBMCs from about 9.4 ml of fresh peripheral blood. Patients classed as progressors first received a Graves' hyperthyroidism diagnosis and then went on to develop ophthalmopathy during follow-up. Total RNA was extracted with Trizol reagent, and quality was checked on an Agilent 2100 Bioanalyzer. The CDR3 comprises 12 residues, both ends counted. This entry keeps only the CDR3 DNA: 36 bases, framed from base 1. CDR1 and CDR2 are drawn from the germline V gene: SGHAT, FQNNGV. The junction carries 4 bases between V and J, which are trimmed by 2 bases and 4 bases respectively.

Turning to this clonotype: Its cognate antigen has yet to be identified. This is likely a read error, given that the CDR3 carries no conserved phenylalanine or tryptophan at its end.

The chain is made from TRBV11-2 and TRBJ2-3, with the D segment identity uncertain. Sequences were obtained from blood. This receptor was obtained from a young man with Graves' hyperthyroidism that later progressed to Graves' ophthalmopathy. The DNA reads TGTGCCAGCAGCTTAATCCCAGATACGCAGTATTCT. Translation gives CASSLIPDTQYS.